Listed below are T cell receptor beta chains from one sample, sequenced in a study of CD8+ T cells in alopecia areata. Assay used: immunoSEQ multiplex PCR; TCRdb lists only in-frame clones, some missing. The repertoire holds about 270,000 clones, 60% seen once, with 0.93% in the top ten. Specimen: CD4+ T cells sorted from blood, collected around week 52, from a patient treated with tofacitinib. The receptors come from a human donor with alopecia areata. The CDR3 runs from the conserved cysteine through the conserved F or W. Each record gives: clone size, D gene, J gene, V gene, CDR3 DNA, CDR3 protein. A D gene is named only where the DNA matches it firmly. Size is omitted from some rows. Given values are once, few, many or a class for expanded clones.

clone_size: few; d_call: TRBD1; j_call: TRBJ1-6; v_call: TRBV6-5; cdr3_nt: TGTGCCAGCAGTTCCCGACAGGGTAATTCACCCCTCCACTTT; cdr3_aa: CASSSRQGNSPLHF
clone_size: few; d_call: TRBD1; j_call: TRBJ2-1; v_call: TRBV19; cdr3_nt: TGTGCTGCCGGGACAGGGATCAATGAGCAGTTCTTC; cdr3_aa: CAAGTGINEQFF
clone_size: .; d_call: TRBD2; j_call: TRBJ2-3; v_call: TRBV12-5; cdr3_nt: TGTGCTAGTGGTTTGGGAGCGGGGTTCACAGATACGCAGTATTTT; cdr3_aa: CASGLGAGFTDTQYF
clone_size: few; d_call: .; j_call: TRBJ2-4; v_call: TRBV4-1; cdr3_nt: TGCGCCAGCAGCCAAGAGGAGGTAGGGAGGAACATTCAGTACTTC; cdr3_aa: CASSQEEVGRNIQYF
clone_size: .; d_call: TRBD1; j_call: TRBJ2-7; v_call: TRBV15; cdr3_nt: TGTGCCACCAGCGGACAAGGGGGACAGAACAACGAGCAGTACTTC; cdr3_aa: CATSGQGGQNNEQYF
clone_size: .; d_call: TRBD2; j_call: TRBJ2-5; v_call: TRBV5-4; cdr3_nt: TGTGCCAGCGGGTCTCTAGCGGGAGAAGAGACCCAGTACTTC; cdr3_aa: CASGSLAGEETQYF
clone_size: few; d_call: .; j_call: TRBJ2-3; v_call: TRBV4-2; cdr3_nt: TGTGCCAGCAGCCGGGACTCTTTTACGCAGTATTTT; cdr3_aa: CASSRDSFTQYF
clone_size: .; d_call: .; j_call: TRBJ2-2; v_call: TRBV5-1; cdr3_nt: TGCGCCAGCAGCCCCGCGGGAAACACCGGGGAGCTGTTTTTT; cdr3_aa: CASSPAGNTGELFF
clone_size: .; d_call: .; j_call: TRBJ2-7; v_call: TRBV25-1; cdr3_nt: TGTGCCAGCAGTGAACACGGGGTCGGGGAGCAGTACTTC; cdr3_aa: CASSEHGVGEQYF
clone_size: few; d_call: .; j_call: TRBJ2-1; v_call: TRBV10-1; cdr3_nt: TGCGCCAGCAGTGAGTCGGAAGGCAGGGGTATCGCCGGGACCCTTTTTTACAATGAGCAGTTCTTC; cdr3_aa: CASSESEGRGIAGTLFYNEQFF
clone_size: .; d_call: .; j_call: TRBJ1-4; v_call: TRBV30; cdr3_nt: TGTGCCTGGAGTGTAGGAAGGGATGAAAAACTGTTTTTT; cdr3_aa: CAWSVGRDEKLFF
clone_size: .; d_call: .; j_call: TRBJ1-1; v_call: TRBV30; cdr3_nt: TGTGCCTGGAGTGTCCCGGGGCCGGGGACTGAAGCTTTCTTT; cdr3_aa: CAWSVPGPGTEAFF
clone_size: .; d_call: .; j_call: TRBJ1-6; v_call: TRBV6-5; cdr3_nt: TGTGCCAGCAGCCTTCGACAGCCTAATTCACCCCTCCACTTT; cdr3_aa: CASSLRQPNSPLHF
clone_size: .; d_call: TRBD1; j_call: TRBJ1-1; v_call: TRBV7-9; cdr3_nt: TGTGCCAGCAGCTTAAGACAGGGGGACGAAGCTTTCTTT; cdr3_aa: CASSLRQGDEAFF
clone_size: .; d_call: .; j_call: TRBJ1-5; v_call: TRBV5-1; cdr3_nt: TGCGCCAGCAGCTTGGGACACGACAATCAGCCCCAGCATTTT; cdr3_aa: CASSLGHDNQPQHF
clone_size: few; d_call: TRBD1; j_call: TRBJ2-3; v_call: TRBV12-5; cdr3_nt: TGTGCTAGTGCCCCGGGACAGGGCAGGGCAGATACGCAGTATTTT; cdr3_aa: CASAPGQGRADTQYF
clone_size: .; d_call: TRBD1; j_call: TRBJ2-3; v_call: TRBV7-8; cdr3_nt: TGTGCCAGCAGCCTAAGGGATGGGACAGGGGCCACAGATACGCAGTATTTT; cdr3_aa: CASSLRDGTGATDTQYF